This T cell receptor beta chain appears in the sequencing data of a study of blood T cell repertoires in COVID-19. This table comes from immunoSEQ multiplex PCR, and its TCRdb copy is limited to in-frame clones, with some not included. The table shows 90,000 to 130,000 clones, with 75% to 85% occurring only once. The sample taken for sequencing was peripheral blood. The sequence came from a man aged 65 to 85 with acute or convalescent COVID-19.

The CDR3 nucleotides read TGTGCCAGCAGTTCCGTTGGAAGGGGGAACTATGGCTACACCTTC. Protein: CASSSVGRGNYGYTF. V usage is TRBV6-5 and J usage is TRBJ1-2, with D possibly matching TRBD1 (6 bases). Germline V CDR1 and CDR2: MNHEY, SVGAGI. This CDR3 has 15 residues. The V end was cut by 4 bases, the J end by 2 bases, with 14 bases between.